These 14 T cell receptor beta chains originate from one sample sequenced in a study of blood T cell repertoires in COVID-19. The repertoire was sequenced with immunoSEQ multiplex PCR; TCRdb's copy has only in-frame clones and lacks some. The sample shows 150,000 to 200,000 clones, around 81% of them seen only once. The sample taken for sequencing was PBMCs or T cells enriched from blood (not recorded which). Receptor source: a middle-aged man who had recovered from COVID-19.

V gene TRBV3-1 (or the pseudogene TRBV3-2) combines with J gene TRBJ2-1; D is ambiguous. Germline loops: CDR1 LGHDT, CDR2 YNNKEL (reference sequence). Trimming took off 1 base at V and 6 bases at J, with 13 bases between the two ends. The CDR3 contains 15 residues. CDR3 DNA: TGTGCCAGCAGCCAAGGTTTAGAATCCCGCAATGAGCAGTTCTTC. This codes for CASSQGLESRNEQFF.

This chain links TRBV19 with TRBJ2-2, with D maybe TRBD2 (7 bases). The CDR3 has 15 amino acids. Germline V CDR1 and CDR2: LNHDA, SQIVND (reference sequence). Deletions cut 6 bases from V and 0 bases from J, with 11 bases between. This CDR3 is CASRWGGANTGELFF. The CDR3 DNA reads as TGTGCCAGTAGATGGGGGGGCGCGAACACCGGGGAGCTGTTTTTT. Full variable domain (remainder filled in from reference TRBV19 and TRBJ2-2): DGGITQSPKYLFRKEGQNVTLSCEQNLNHDAMYWYRQDPGQGLRLIYYSQIVNDFQKGDIAEGYSVSREKKESFPLTVTSAQKNPTAFYLCASRWGGANTGELFFGEGSRLTVL.

This sequence joins TRBV10-1 and TRBJ1-1, with D perhaps matching TRBD1 (5 bases). The CDR3 is 16 amino acids. Germline-derived CDR1 and CDR2 are WNHNN and SYGVQD (reference sequence). V was pared by 5 bases and J by 4 bases, with 20 bases between. The CDR3 sequence: CASSPSGTTGGTEAFF. The DNA for the CDR3 is TGCGCCAGCAGTCCCTCAGGAACCACCGGGGGCACTGAAGCTTTCTTT.

The rearrangement links TRBV9 to TRBJ2-2; the D is unclear. The V and J ends lost 2 bases and 3 bases respectively, with 11 bases between them. Germline V CDR1 and CDR2: SGDLS, YYNGEE. The CDR3 extends over 15 amino acids. CDR3 protein: CASSVQVLDTGELFF. CDR3 nucleotides: TGTGCCAGCAGCGTGCAGGTTTTGGACACCGGGGAGCTGTTTTTT.

This clone has a single count. The rearrangement links TRBV10-3 to TRBJ2-5, with 9 bases fitting TRBD1. With V trimmed by 6 bases and J by 5 bases, 10 bases remained unmatched. Germline values: CDR1 ENHRY, CDR2 SYGVKD. The CDR3 has 15 residues. CDR3 sequence reads: CAISPGQGGSETQYF. In DNA form, the CDR3 reads TGTGCCATCAGCCCGGGACAGGGAGGGTCGGAGACCCAGTACTTC.

CDR3: CASMGQAYNEQFF. The CDR3 DNA reads as TGTGCCAGCATGGGACAGGCGTACAATGAGCAGTTCTTC. The V gene is TRBV2, the J gene TRBJ2-1; 8 bases match TRBD1. Germline assignment: CDR1 SNHLY and CDR2 FYNNEI. Trimming cost V 7 bases and J 4 bases; bases outside gene matches: 3. CDR3 length equals 13 residues.

The chain is built from TRBV27 and TRBJ1-2; TRBD1 agrees at 7 bases. The CDR3 spans 13 residues. The germline gives CDR1 MNHEY, CDR2 SMNVEV (reference sequence). V was clipped by 8 bases and J by 2 bases; unmatched bases: 5. CDR3: CASGYRGNYGYTF. The CDR3, as DNA: TGTGCCAGCGGTTACAGGGGAAACTATGGCTACACCTTC.

This chain connects TRBV5-1 to TRBJ2-5, with a tentative D call TRBD1 (6 bases). The CDR3 totals 16 residues. The germline V gene encodes CDR1 SGHRS and CDR2 YFSETQ. V dropped 1 base and J dropped 5 bases, with 18 bases sitting between them. The CDR3 sequence: CASSLTSRAGAETQYF. The CDR3 region has the DNA TGCGCCAGCAGCTTGACCTCGAGGGCAGGGGCGGAGACCCAGTACTTC.

The J gene is TRBJ2-1, the V gene TRBV7-9; 8 positions agree with TRBD1. The V segment lost 9 bases and the J segment 8 bases; nucleotides outside the gene matches: 15. CDR1 SEHNR and CDR2 FQNEAQ come from the germline V gene (reference sequence). This CDR3 has 15 amino acids. Here the CDR3 reads CASRAPPDRADEQFF. Here the CDR3 DNA reads TGTGCCAGTCGCGCCCCTCCGGACAGGGCCGATGAGCAGTTCTTC.

This clone turned up a few times. V is TRBV27 and J is TRBJ1-2; a weak D match, TRBD1 (5 bases). The CDR3 contains 13 residues. Per germline, CDR1 MNHEY and CDR2 SMNVEV (reference sequence). Trimming cost V 5 bases and J 4 bases, with 11 bases left between them. This chain's CDR3 is CASSQTRVYGYTF. The DNA for the CDR3 is TGTGCCAGCAGTCAAACCAGGGTCTATGGCTACACCTTC.

The chain combines TRBV7-3 with TRBJ1-1, with unresolved D. The germline gives CDR1 SGHTA, CDR2 FQGTGA. The V and J ends lost 5 bases and 4 bases respectively, with 11 bases between them. This CDR3 is built from 13 residues. CDR3 nucleotides: TGTGCCAGCAGCGCCATCAGTTCCACTGAAGCTTTCTTT. It encodes CASSAISSTEAFF.

The chain uses TRBV5-8 and TRBJ1-4; D is possibly TRBD1 (6 bases). V was clipped by 3 bases and J by 7 bases, with 13 bases between them. The CDR3 consists of 14 residues. The germline V gene has CDR1 SGHTS and CDR2 YDEGEE. This CDR3 reads CASSSGQKGEKLFF. The CDR3 DNA reads as TGTGCCAGCAGCTCGGGACAAAAAGGTGAAAAACTGTTTTTT.

The V and J genes are TRBV10-2 and TRBJ1-5; D remains ambiguous. Deletions cut 5 bases from V and 2 bases from J, with 4 bases between. This CDR3 region has 12 residues. Per germline, CDR1 WSHSY and CDR2 SAAADI. The CDR3 nucleotides are TGCGCCAGCAGTCTCGGCAATCAGCCCCAGCATTTT. It encodes CASSLGNQPQHF.

The chain is built from TRBV5-1 and TRBJ1-1; perhaps TRBD1 as D (5 bases). The germline CDR1 and CDR2 sequences are SGHRS and YFSETQ. The CDR3 totals 17 residues. Trimming took 4 bases from V and 0 from J, leaving 19 bases between them. CDR3 sequence: CASSPPAGGSMNTEAFF. The CDR3 DNA is TGCGCCAGCAGCCCTCCCGCGGGGGGGTCCATGAACACTGAAGCTTTCTTT.